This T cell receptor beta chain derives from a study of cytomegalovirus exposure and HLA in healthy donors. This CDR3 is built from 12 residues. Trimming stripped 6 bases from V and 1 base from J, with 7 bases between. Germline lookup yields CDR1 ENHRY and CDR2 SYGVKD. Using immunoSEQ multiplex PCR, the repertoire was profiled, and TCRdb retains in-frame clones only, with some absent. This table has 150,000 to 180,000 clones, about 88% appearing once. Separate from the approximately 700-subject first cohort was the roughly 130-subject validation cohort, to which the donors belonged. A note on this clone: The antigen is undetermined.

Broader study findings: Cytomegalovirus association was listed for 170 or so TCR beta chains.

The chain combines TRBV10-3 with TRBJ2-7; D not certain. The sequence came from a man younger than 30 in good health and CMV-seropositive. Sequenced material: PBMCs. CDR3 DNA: TGTGCCATCAGGACGGGTTCCTACGAGCAGTACTTC. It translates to CAIRTGSYEQYF.